Below, one T cell receptor beta chain is given with its context. The antigen remains undetermined. These data come from a study of long-term antiretroviral therapy in people with HIV. Findings and limits, study-wide: Narrower CDR3 length ranges marked HIV repertoires relative to controls.

The libraries were made with immunoSEQ v3.0 at survey level. Clones were sequenced by immunoSEQ multiplex PCR, and TCRdb holds only the in-frame ones, with some missing. The sample yields roughly 29,000 clones, just under 95% seen once. This TCR came from a man aged 45 to 65 with HIV. The sample in question was unsorted PBMCs, obtained 5.3 years after starting antiretroviral therapy.

This CDR3 reads CASSSGLAGDQETQYF. In nucleotides, the CDR3 is TGTGCCAGCAGTTCGGGACTAGCGGGGGACCAAGAGACCCAGTACTTC. The chain joins TRBV6-6 to TRBJ2-5; 14 nucleotides match TRBD2. In germline, CDR1 is MNHNY, CDR2 SVGAGI (reference sequence). With 4 bases clipped from V and 0 bases from J, the junction kept 1 base outside the gene matches. The CDR3 is made up of 16 amino acids.